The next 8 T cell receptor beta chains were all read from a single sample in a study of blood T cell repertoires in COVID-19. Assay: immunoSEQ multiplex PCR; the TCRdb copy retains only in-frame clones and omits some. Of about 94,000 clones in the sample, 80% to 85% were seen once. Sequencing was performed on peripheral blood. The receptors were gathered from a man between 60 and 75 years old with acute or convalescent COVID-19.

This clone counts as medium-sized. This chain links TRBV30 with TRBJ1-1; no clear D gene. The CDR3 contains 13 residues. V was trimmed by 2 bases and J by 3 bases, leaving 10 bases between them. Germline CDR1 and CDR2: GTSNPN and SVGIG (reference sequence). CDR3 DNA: TGTGCCTGGAGTCTTTCCCAGGACACTGAAGCTTTCTTT. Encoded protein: CAWSLSQDTEAFF.

CDR3 protein: CASSPMTGAQETQYF. The CDR3 DNA is TGTGCCAGCAGTCCTATGACAGGGGCACAAGAGACCCAGTACTTC. This chain connects TRBV6-5 to TRBJ2-5; 8 bases match TRBD1. Germline V gives CDR1 MNHEY, CDR2 SVGAGI. This CDR3 is 15 amino acids long. J lost 2 bases, V lost 5 bases, and 7 bases had no gene match.

CDR3 region: CASSLATGGSSAFF. CDR3 nucleotide sequence: TGCGCCAGCAGCTTGGCCACAGGGGGCTCATCAGCTTTCTTT. V and J are TRBV5-1 and TRBJ1-1, with 9 nucleotides matching TRBD1. This CDR3 comprises 14 residues. The germline V gene has CDR1 SGHRS and CDR2 YFSETQ. V dropped 0 bases and J dropped 10; count of bases not matched to a gene: 7. The variable domain in full, completed from reference TRBV5-1 and TRBJ1-1, reads KAGVTQTPRYLIKTRGQQVTLSCSPISGHRSVSWYQQTPGQGLQFLFEYFSETQRNKGNFPGRFSGRQFSNSRSEMNVSTLELGDSALYLCASSLATGGSSAFFGQGTRLTVV.

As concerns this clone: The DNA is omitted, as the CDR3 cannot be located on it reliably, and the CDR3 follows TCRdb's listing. The chain's CDR3 is CAWGTGTRPQSTF. This sequence joins TRBV30 and TRBJ1-2; the table's D gene call, TRBD1, was not cross checked with the DNA. CDR1 is GTSNPN and CDR2 is SVGIG in the germline V gene (reference sequence). The CDR3 region is 13 residues in length, termini included.

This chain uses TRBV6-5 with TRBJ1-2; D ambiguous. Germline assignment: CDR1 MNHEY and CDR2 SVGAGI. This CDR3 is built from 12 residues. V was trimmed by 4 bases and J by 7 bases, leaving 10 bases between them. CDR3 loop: CASSSTSSGYTF. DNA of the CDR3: TGTGCCAGCAGTTCGACATCTTCTGGCTACACCTTC.

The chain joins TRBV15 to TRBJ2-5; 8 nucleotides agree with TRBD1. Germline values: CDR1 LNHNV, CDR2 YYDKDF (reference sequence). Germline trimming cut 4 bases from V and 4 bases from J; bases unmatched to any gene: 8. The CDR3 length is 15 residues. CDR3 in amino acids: CATSISGQGVETQYF. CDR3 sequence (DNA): TGTGCCACCAGCATATCTGGACAGGGCGTAGAGACCCAGTACTTC.

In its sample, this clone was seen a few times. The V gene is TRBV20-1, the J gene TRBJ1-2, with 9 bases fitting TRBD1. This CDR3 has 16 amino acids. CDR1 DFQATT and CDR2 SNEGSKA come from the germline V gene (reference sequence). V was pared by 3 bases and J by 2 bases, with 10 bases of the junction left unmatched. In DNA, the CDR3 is TGCAGTGCTAGTCTCCTTCACAGGGGGCCGAACTATGGCTACACCTTC. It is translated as CSASLLHRGPNYGYTF.

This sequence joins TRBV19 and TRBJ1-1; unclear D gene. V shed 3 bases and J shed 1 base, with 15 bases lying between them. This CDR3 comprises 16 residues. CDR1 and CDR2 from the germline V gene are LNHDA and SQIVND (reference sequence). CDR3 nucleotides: TGTGCCAGTAGTATCCGGGGTCGCCTCGGGAACACTGAAGCTTTCTTT. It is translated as CASSIRGRLGNTEAFF.